This note documents a single T cell receptor beta chain sequence. The entry originates in a study of CD8 T cells in Susac syndrome. RNA, at about 0.45 to 1 ug, was reverse transcribed with random hexamers. Amplification of TCR beta CDR3 across 54 Vbeta and 13 Jbeta was performed with immunoSEQ multiplex PCR. Each CDR3 protein is one row after TCRdb ran MiXCR on the immunoSEQ multiplex PCR reads. Of 170,000 or so distinct CDR3 sequences listed, 85% to 95% are singletons. TEMRA cells were enriched by FACS, and CD4+ and CD8+ T cells were negatively isolated. This clonotype was sampled from a human donor with multiple sclerosis. Input material: CD8+ T cells from PBMCs.

The CDR3 region has the DNA TGTGCCAGCAGCCACTGGACTAGCGGCGACAATGAGCAGTTCTTC. It specifies CASSHWTSGDNEQFF. This chain uses TRBV3-1 with TRBJ2-1, with 10 bases aligning to TRBD2. CDR3 size: 15 residues. J gave up 5 bases and V 3 bases, and 4 bases lay outside the gene matches. Germline loops: CDR1 LGHDT, CDR2 YNNKEL (reference sequence).